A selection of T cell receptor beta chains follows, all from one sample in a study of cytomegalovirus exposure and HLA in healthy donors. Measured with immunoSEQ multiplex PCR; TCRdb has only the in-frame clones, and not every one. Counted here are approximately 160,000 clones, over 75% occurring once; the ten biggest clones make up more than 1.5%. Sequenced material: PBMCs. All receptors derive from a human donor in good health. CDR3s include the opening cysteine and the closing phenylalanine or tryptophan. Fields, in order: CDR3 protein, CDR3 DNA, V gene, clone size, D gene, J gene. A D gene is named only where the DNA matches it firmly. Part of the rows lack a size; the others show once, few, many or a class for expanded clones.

CDR3 protein: CASSDRGHEKLFF; CDR3 DNA: TGTGCCAGCAGCGACAGGGGACATGAAAAACTGTTTTTT; V gene: TRBV7-2; clone size: -; D gene: TRBD1; J gene: TRBJ1-4
CDR3 protein: CASSQATGPYGYTF; CDR3 DNA: TGCGCCAGCAGCCAAGCGACAGGACCTTATGGCTACACCTTC; V gene: TRBV4-1; clone size: -; D gene: -; J gene: TRBJ1-2
CDR3 protein: CASSFGGGHEQFF; CDR3 DNA: TGTGCCAGCAGCTTCGGGGGGGGGCATGAGCAGTTCTTC; V gene: TRBV5-4; clone size: -; D gene: TRBD2; J gene: TRBJ2-1
CDR3 protein: CASSLGGGSGNTIYF; CDR3 DNA: TGTGCCAGCAGCTTGGGAGGGGGTTCTGGAAACACCATATATTTT; V gene: TRBV5-6; clone size: -; D gene: -; J gene: TRBJ1-3
CDR3 protein: CASSGTRRAGELFF; CDR3 DNA: TGCGCCAGCAGTGGGACTAGAAGGGCCGGGGAGCTGTTTTTT; V gene: TRBV10-2; clone size: -; D gene: TRBD2; J gene: TRBJ2-2
CDR3 protein: CASSQVNRGRVNTEAFF; CDR3 DNA: TGCGCCAGCAGCCAAGTGAACAGGGGGCGAGTGAACACTGAAGCTTTCTTT; V gene: TRBV4-1; clone size: -; D gene: TRBD1; J gene: TRBJ1-1
CDR3 protein: CASGRAYEQYF; CDR3 DNA: TGTGCCAGCGGGAGGGCCTACGAGCAGTACTTC; V gene: TRBV27; clone size: -; D gene: TRBD2; J gene: TRBJ2-7
CDR3 protein: CASSLVSGSGNTIYF; CDR3 DNA: TGTGCCAGCAGCTTAGTCTCCGGCTCTGGAAACACCATATATTTT; V gene: TRBV7-8; clone size: -; D gene: -; J gene: TRBJ1-3
CDR3 protein: CASSDGGSPEAFF; CDR3 DNA: TGTGCCAGCAGTGACGGGGGGAGTCCTGAAGCTTTCTTT; V gene: TRBV2; clone size: few; D gene: -; J gene: TRBJ1-1
CDR3 protein: CSVAAGTGGTEAFF; CDR3 DNA: TGCAGCGTTGCTGCCGGGACAGGGGGCACTGAAGCTTTCTTT; V gene: TRBV29-1; clone size: -; D gene: TRBD1; J gene: TRBJ1-1
CDR3 protein: CASSQRQGNTGELFF; CDR3 DNA: TGTGCCAGCAGCCAGCGACAGGGTAACACCGGGGAGCTGTTTTTT; V gene: TRBV7-2; clone size: -; D gene: TRBD1; J gene: TRBJ2-2
CDR3 protein: CATSRDRAHQPQHF; CDR3 DNA: TGTGCCACCAGCAGAGACAGGGCCCATCAGCCCCAGCATTTT; V gene: TRBV15; clone size: -; D gene: -; J gene: TRBJ1-5
CDR3 protein: CASSQDWLAGGISTDTQYF; CDR3 DNA: TGCGCCAGCAGCCAAGATTGGCTAGCGGGGGGGATCAGCACAGATACGCAGTATTTT; V gene: TRBV4-3; clone size: -; D gene: TRBD2; J gene: TRBJ2-3
CDR3 protein: CASSFQGNTGELFF; CDR3 DNA: TGTGCCAGCAGCTTCCAGGGAAACACCGGGGAGCTGTTTTTT; V gene: TRBV5-5; clone size: -; D gene: -; J gene: TRBJ2-2
CDR3 protein: CASSSNGGQQFF; CDR3 DNA: TGTGCCAGCAGTTCAAACGGGGGTCAGCAGTTCTTC; V gene: TRBV11-3; clone size: -; D gene: -; J gene: TRBJ2-1
CDR3 protein: CASSLSPGYNEQFF; CDR3 DNA: TGCGCCAGCAGCTTGTCCCCCGGCTACAATGAGCAGTTCTTC; V gene: TRBV5-1; clone size: -; D gene: -; J gene: TRBJ2-1
CDR3 protein: CASTLGAVQPQHF; CDR3 DNA: TGTGCCAGCACCCTAGGGGCAGTTCAGCCCCAGCATTTT; V gene: TRBV6-1; clone size: -; D gene: -; J gene: TRBJ1-5
CDR3 protein: CASSQDLPNNYGYTF; CDR3 DNA: TGCGCCAGCAGCCAAGACCTCCCTAACAACTATGGCTACACCTTC; V gene: TRBV4-3; clone size: -; D gene: -; J gene: TRBJ1-2
CDR3 protein: CASSTRGVGTGELFF; CDR3 DNA: TGTGCCAGCAGTACGCGGGGGGTCGGCACCGGGGAGCTGTTTTTT; V gene: TRBV6-6; clone size: many; D gene: TRBD2; J gene: TRBJ2-2
CDR3 protein: CASSYTGEDQPQHF; CDR3 DNA: TGTGCCAGCAGTTATACAGGGGAGGATCAGCCCCAGCATTTT; V gene: TRBV6-6; clone size: once; D gene: TRBD1; J gene: TRBJ1-5
CDR3 protein: CASSHPLRVNYGYTF; CDR3 DNA: TGTGCCAGCAGCCACCCCTTGAGGGTGAACTATGGCTACACCTTC; V gene: TRBV6-5; clone size: -; D gene: -; J gene: TRBJ1-2
CDR3 protein: CASSAQGSPYEQYF; CDR3 DNA: TGTGCCAGCAGCGCACAGGGGAGCCCCTACGAGCAGTACTTC; V gene: TRBV5-4; clone size: -; D gene: TRBD1; J gene: TRBJ2-7